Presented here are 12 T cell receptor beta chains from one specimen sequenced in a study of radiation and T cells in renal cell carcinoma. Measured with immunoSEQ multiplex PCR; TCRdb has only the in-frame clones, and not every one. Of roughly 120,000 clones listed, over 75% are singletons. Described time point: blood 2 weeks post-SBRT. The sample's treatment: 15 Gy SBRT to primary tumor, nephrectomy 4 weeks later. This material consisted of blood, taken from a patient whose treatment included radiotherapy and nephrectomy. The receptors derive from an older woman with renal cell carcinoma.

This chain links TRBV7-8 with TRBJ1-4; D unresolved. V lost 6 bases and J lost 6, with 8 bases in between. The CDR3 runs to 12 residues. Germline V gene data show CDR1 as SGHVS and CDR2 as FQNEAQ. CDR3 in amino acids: CASRRRDEKLFF. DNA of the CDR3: TGTGCCAGCAGACGGCGGGATGAAAAACTGTTTTTT.

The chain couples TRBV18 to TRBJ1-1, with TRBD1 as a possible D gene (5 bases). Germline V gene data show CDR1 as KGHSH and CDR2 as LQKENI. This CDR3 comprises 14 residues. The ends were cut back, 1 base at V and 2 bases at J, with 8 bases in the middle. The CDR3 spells CASSPQGTNTEAFF. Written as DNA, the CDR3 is TGTGCCAGCTCACCACAGGGGACCAACACTGAAGCTTTCTTT.

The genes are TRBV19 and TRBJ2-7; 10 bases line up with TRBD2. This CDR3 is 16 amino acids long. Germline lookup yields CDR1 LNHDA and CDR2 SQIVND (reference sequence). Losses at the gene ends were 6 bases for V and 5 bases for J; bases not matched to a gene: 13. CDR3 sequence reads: CASSLRPGLASNEQYF. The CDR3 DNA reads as TGTGCCAGTAGCTTGCGGCCGGGACTAGCGAGTAACGAGCAGTACTTC.

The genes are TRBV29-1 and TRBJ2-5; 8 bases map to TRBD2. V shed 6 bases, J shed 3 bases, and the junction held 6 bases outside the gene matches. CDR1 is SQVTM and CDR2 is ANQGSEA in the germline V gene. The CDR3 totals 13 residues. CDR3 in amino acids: CSVVTSGEETQYF. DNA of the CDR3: TGCAGCGTGGTTACTAGCGGCGAAGAGACCCAGTACTTC.

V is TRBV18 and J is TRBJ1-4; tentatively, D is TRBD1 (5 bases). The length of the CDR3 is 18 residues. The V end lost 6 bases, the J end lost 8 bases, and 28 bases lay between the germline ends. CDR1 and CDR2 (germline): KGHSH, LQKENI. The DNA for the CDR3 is TGTGCCAGCTCCCCAGGCCTTCTCACCGGGGCAGGGCACGAAAAACTGTTTTTT. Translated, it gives CASSPGLLTGAGHEKLFF.

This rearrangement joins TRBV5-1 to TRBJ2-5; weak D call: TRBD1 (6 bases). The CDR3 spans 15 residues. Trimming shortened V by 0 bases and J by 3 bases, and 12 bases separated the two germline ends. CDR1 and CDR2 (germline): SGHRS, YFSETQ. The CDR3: CASSLGGGGEETQYF. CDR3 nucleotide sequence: TGCGCCAGCAGCTTGGGAGGGGGTGGAGAAGAGACCCAGTACTTC.

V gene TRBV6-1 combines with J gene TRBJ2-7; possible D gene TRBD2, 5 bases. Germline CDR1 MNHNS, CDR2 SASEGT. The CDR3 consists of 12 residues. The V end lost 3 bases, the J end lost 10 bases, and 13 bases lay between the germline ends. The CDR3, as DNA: TGTGCCAGCAGTGACGGCCTAGCTTCTCAGTACTTC. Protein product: CASSDGLASQYF.

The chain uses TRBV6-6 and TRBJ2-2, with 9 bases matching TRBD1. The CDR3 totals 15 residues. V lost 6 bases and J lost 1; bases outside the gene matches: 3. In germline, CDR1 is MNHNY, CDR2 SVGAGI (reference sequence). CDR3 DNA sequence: TGTGCCAGCAGCGCGGGACAGGGGAACACCGGGGAGCTGTTTTTT. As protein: CASSAGQGNTGELFF.

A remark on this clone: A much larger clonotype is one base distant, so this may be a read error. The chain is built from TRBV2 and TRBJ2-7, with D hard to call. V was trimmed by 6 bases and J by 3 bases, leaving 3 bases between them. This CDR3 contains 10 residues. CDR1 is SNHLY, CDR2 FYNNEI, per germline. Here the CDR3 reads CASSLYEQYF. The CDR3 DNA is TGTGCCAGCAGCCTCTACGAGCAGTACTTC. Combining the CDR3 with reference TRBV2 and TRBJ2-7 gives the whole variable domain EPEVTQTPSHQVTQMGQEVILRCVPISNHLYFYWYRQILGQKVEFLVSFYNNEISEKSEIFDDQFSVERPDGSNFTLKIRSTKLEDSAMYFCASSLYEQYFGPGTRLTVT.

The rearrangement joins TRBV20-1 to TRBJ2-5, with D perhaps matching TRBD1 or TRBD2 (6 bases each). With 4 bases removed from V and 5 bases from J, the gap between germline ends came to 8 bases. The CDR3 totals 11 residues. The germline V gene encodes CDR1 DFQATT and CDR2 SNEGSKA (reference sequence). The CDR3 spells CSAKGGETQYF. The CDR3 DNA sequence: TGCAGTGCTAAGGGGGGTGAGACCCAGTACTTC.

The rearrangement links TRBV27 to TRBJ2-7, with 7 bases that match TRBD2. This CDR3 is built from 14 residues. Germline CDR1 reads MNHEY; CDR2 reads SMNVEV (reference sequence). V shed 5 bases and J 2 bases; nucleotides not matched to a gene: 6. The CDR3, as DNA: TGTGCCAGCAGTCAACTAGCGCGGACCTACGAGCAGTACTTC. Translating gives CASSQLARTYEQYF.

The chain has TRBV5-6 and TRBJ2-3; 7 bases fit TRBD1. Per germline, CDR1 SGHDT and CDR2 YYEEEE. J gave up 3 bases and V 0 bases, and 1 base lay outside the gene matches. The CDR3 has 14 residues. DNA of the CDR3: TGTGCCAGCAGCTTGGTACAGGGGACAGATACGCAGTATTTT. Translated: CASSLVQGTDTQYF.